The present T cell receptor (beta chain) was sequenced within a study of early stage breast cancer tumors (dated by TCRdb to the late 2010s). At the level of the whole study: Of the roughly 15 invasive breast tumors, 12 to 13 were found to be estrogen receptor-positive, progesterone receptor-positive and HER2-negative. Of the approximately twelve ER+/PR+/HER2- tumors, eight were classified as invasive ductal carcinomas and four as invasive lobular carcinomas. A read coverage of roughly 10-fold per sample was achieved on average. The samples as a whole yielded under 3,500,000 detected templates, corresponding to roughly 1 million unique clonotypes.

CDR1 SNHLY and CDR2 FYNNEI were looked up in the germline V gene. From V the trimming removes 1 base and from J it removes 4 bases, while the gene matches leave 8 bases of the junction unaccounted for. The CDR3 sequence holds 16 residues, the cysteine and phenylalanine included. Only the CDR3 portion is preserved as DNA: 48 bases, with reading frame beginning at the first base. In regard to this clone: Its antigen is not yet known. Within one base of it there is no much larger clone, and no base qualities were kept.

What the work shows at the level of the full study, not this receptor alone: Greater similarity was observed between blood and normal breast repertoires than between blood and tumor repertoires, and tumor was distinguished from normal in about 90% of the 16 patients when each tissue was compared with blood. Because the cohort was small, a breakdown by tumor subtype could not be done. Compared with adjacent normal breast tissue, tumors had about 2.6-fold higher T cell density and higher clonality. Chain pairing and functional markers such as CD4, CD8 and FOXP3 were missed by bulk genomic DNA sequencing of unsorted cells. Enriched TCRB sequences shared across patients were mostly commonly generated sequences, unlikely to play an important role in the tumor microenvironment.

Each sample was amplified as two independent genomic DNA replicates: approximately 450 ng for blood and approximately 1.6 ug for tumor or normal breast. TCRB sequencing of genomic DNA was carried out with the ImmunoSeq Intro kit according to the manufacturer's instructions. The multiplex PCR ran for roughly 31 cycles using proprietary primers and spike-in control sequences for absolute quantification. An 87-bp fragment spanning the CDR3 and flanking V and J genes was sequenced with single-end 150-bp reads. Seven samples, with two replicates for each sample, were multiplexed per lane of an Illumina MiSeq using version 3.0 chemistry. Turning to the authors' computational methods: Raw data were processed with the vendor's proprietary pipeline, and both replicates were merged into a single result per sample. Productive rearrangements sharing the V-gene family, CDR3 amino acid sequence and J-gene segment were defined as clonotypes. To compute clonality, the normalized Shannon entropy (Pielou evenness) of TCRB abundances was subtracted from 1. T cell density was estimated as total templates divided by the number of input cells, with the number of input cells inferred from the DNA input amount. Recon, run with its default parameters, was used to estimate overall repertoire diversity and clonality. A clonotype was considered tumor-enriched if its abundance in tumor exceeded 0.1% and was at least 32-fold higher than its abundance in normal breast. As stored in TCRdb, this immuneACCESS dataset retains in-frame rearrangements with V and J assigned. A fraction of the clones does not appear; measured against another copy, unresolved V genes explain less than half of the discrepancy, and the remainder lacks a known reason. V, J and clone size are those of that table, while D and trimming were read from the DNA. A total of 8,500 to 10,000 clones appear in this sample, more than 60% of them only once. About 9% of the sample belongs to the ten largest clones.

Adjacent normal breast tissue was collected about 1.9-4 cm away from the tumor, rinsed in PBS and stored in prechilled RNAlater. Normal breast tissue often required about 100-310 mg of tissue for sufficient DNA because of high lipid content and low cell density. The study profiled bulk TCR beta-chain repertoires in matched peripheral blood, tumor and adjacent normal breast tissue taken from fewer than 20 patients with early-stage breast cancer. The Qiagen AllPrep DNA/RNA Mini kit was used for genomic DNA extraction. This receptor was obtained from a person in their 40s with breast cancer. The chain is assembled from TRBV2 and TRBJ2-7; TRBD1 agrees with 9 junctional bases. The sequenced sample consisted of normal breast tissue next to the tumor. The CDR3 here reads CASSEEGQGPPYEQYF. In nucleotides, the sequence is TGTGCCAGCAGTGAAGAGGGACAGGGCCCCCCATACGAGCAGTACTTC.